This TCR beta chain is from a study of T cells expressing NK-cell markers. As for the study in general: It was sorted CD3+CD56+NKG2C+, CD3+CD56+NKG2C- and CD3+CD56-NKG2C+ T cells that supplied the TCR beta repertoires. Eight donors were sequenced, seven testing HCMV-seropositive and one testing seronegative.

In the case of this clonotype: No antigen is known for it.

Germline assignment: CDR1 SGDLS and CDR2 YYNGEE. CDR3 length equals 16 residues. The study's findings and limits: Of the CD8+ T cells in six donors, roughly 1.0-7.0% belonged to dominant NKG2C+ clonotypes.

TCRdb reprocessed the 5' RACE reads; each CDR3 protein has one entry and no DNA is given. Its clone listing holds approximately 15,000 distinct CDR3 sequences. J is TRBJ2-3 and V is TRBV9; checking the TCRdb D call of TRBD2 is not possible without DNA. Sequenced sample: blood T cells: a sorted CD56 or NKG2C T cell subset, CD4+ or CD8+ T cells, or bulk PBMC T cells (not recorded which). The receptor comes from a man aged 18-69 years in good health. CDR3 sequence: CASSVASGSSTDTQYF.